Listed here is a single TCR beta chain. Its antigen remains unknown. This specimen comes from a study of T cells in tuberculosis. Whole-study results and caveats: Active tuberculosis TCR-alpha repertoires lay closer to GMM-specific TCRs than IGRA-negative controls, suggesting clonal expansion.

Repertoires were generated with immunoSEQ multiplex PCR, while TCRdb's copy carries only in-frame clones and drops some. The sample has 35,000 to 55,000 clones; roughly 95% are singletons. Material for sequencing was PBMCs. The sequence was obtained from a donor under 30 with latent tuberculosis or without tuberculosis infection.

The DNA of the CDR3 is TGTGCCTGGACGGGGGAGAACTATGGCTACACCTTC. Translated: CAWTGENYGYTF. The rearrangement uses TRBV30 and TRBJ1-2, with D possibly TRBD1 on 5 matching bases. This CDR3 comprises 12 residues. Trimming left V 4 bases short and J 2 bases short, with 8 bases between. Germline lookup yields CDR1 GTSNPN and CDR2 SVGIG (reference sequence).